This record concerns one TCR beta chain sequence. These data come from a study of T cell changes during pregnancy in multiple sclerosis. The V end lost 4 bases, the J end lost 0 bases, and 14 bases lay between the germline ends. The length of the CDR3 is 16 residues. Germline CDR1 SGHDT, CDR2 YYEEEE. Assay used: immunoSEQ multiplex PCR; TCRdb lists only in-frame clones, some missing. In the table there are over 60,000 clones, roughly 90% of which are singletons. Sequenced here: CD4+ T cells from peripheral blood mononuclear cells, sampled in the third trimester of pregnancy. The rearrangement uses TRBV5-6 and TRBJ1-3; the D is unclear. This TCR was sampled from a female donor in good health, enrolled as a control in a pregnancy study. CDR3 amino acids: CASSQWWASSGNTIYF. CDR3 DNA sequence: TGTGCCAGCAGCCAGTGGTGGGCATCCTCTGGAAACACCATATATTTT.